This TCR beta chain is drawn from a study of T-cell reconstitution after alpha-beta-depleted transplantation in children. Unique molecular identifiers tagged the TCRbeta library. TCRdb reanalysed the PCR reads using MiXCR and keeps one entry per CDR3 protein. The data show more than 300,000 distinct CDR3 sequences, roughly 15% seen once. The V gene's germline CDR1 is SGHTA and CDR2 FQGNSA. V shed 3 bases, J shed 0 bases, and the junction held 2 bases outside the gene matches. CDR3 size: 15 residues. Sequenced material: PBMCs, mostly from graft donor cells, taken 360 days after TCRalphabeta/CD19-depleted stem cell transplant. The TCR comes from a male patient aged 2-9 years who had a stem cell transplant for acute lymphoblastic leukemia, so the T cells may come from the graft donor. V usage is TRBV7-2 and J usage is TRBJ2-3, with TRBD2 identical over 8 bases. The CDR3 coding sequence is TGTGCCAGCAGCTTTGCTAGCGGGAGCACAGATACGCAGTATTTT. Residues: CASSFASGSTDTQYF.